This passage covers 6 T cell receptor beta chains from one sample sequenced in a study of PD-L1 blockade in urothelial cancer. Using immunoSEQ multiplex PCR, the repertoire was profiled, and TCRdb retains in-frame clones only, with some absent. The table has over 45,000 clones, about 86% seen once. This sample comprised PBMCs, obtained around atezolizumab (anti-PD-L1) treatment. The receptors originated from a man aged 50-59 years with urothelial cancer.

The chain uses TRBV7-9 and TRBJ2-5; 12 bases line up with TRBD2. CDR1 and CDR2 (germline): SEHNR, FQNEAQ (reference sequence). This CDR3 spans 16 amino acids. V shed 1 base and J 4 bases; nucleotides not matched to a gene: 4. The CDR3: CASSLGLAGEGETQYF. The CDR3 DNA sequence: TGTGCCAGCAGCTTAGGACTAGCGGGAGAGGGAGAGACCCAGTACTTC.

The CDR3 coding sequence is TGTGCCAGCAGTCCACAGGGGCGGAACACTGAAGCTTTCTTT. This sequence encodes CASSPQGRNTEAFF. The chain couples TRBV27 to TRBJ1-1, with 7 positions matching TRBD1. Germline CDR1 MNHEY, CDR2 SMNVEV (reference sequence). Unmatched junction bases numbered 4, after V lost 5 bases and J lost 1 base. The CDR3 is made up of 14 amino acids.

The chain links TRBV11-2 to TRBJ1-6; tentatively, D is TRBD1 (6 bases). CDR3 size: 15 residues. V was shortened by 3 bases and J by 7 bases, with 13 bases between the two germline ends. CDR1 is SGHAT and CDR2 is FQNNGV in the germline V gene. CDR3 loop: CASSFDTGSNSPLHF. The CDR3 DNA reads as TGTGCCAGCAGCTTCGACACAGGGTCAAATTCACCCCTCCACTTT.

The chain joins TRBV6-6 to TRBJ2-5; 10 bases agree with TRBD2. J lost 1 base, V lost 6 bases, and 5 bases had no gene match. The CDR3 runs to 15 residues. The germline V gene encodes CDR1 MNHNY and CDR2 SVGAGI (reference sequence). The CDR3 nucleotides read TGTGCCAGCAGCAGGACTAGCGGAGCCCAAGAGACCCAGTACTTC. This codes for CASSRTSGAQETQYF.

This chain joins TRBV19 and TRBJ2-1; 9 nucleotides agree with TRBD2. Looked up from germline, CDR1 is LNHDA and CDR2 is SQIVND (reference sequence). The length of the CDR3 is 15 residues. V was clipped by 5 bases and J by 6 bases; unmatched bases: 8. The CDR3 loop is CASSLTSGPSNEQFF. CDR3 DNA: TGTGCCAGTAGTTTGACTAGCGGACCTTCCAATGAGCAGTTCTTC.

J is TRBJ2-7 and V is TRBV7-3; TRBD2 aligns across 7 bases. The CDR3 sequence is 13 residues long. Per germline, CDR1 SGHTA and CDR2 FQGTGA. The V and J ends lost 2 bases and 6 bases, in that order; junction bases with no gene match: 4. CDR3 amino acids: CASSLGAGAEQYF. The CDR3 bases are TGTGCCAGCAGCTTAGGCGCGGGAGCCGAGCAGTACTTC.